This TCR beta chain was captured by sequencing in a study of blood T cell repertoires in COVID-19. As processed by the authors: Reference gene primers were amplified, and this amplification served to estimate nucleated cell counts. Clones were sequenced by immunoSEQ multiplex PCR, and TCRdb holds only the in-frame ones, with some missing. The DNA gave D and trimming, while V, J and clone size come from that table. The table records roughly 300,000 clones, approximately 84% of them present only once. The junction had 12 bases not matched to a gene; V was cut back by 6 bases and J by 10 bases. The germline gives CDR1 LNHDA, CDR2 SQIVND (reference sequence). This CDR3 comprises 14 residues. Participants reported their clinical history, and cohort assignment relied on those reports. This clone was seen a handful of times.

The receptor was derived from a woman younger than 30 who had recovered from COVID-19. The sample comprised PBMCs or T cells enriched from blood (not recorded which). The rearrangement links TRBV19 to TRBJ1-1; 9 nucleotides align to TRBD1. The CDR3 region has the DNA TGTGCCAGTAGGAATTCTCAGAACAGGGGGCGAGCTTTCTTT. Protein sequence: CASRNSQNRGRAFF.